This entry lists 21 T cell receptor beta chains sequenced from one sample in a study of T cell repertoires in cytomegalovirus infection. One entry per CDR3 protein results from TCRdb running MiXCR on the reads. The sample consists of fewer than 550,000 distinct CDR3 sequences, approximately 10% of them appearing once. The sequencing input was PBMCs. The receptor source for this set is a human donor in good health (CMV status not recorded). Some clones in this sample may be carry-over from other donors' samples.

A remark on this clonotype: This may come from a read error, since a much larger clone is one base off. V and J are TRBV11-1 and TRBJ1-2, with a weak D call TRBD1 (5 bases). CDR3 size: 13 residues. Trimming stripped 0 bases from V and 7 bases from J, with 9 bases between. CDR1 SGHAT and CDR2 FQDESV come from the germline V gene (reference sequence). The CDR3 region has the DNA TGTGCCAGCAGCTTAGCCAAGGGGCTTGGCTACACCTTC. This encodes CASSLAKGLGYTF.

This clonotype was detected only a few times. The V call is TRBV23-1, the J call TRBJ1-1, with D perhaps matching TRBD1 (6 bases). TRBV23-1 counts as an open reading frame of uncertain function. The V gene lost 8 bases and the J gene lost 5 bases, with 24 bases spanning the gap. This CDR3 is built from 16 residues. CDR3: CASRYRGLRSVTEAFF. The DNA of the CDR3 is TGCGCCAGCCGCTATCGGGGGCTGAGGAGTGTTACTGAAGCTTTCTTT.

This clonotype showed up just a few times. The genes are TRBV30 and TRBJ1-1, with TRBD1 matching over 7 bases. V shed 0 bases and J 7 bases; nucleotides not matched to a gene: 2. Germline CDR1 reads GTSNPN; CDR2 reads SVGIG (reference sequence). The CDR3 is made up of 12 amino acids. CDR3 sequence: CAWSVGQVEAFF. DNA of the CDR3: TGTGCCTGGAGTGTCGGACAGGTTGAAGCTTTCTTT.

V and J are TRBV19 and TRBJ2-3; 9 nucleotides align to TRBD2. The germline CDR1 and CDR2 sequences are LNHDA and SQIVND (reference sequence). This CDR3 has 15 residues. V was pared by 4 bases and J by 4 bases, with 6 bases of the junction left unmatched. This CDR3 is CASSSGGAIADTQYF. CDR3 DNA: TGTGCCAGTAGTAGCGGGGGGGCCATCGCAGATACGCAGTATTTT.

This clonotype appeared a few times. The chain is built from TRBV5-1 and TRBJ2-7, with D perhaps matching TRBD2 (6 bases). The CDR3 extends over 15 amino acids. Trimming left V 1 base short and J 1 base short, with 12 bases between. Germline CDR1 and CDR2: SGHRS and YFSETQ. CDR3 loop: CASSLLFGGSYEQYF. CDR3 nucleotides: TGCGCCAGCAGCTTGTTGTTCGGGGGATCCTACGAGCAGTACTTC.

The table lists this clonotype with a few counts. The V and J genes are TRBV28 and TRBJ2-5; 7 nucleotides align to TRBD2. Germline V gene data show CDR1 as MDHEN and CDR2 as SYDVKM. After removal of 4 bases from V and 3 bases from J, the junction contained 8 bases not matched to a gene. The CDR3 contains 15 residues. The CDR3 is CASSSGGGGEETQYF. In DNA form, the CDR3 reads TGTGCCAGCAGTTCGGGGGGAGGAGGGGAAGAGACCCAGTACTTC. Together with reference TRBV28 and TRBJ2-5, the CDR3 gives the full variable domain: DVKVTQSSRYLVKRTGEKVFLECVQDMDHENMFWYRQDPGLGLRLIYFSYDVKMKEKGDIPEGYSVSREKKERFSLILESASTNQTSMYLCASSSGGGGEETQYFGPGTRLLVL.

V is TRBV15 and J is TRBJ2-7, with TRBD1 matching 9 bases. Germline V lookup: CDR1 LNHNV, CDR2 YYDKDF (reference sequence). CDR3 length: 16 residues. V dropped 5 bases and J dropped 3; count of bases not matched to a gene: 11. CDR3 sequence (DNA): TGTGCCACCAGCTGGCCCCCGGACAGGGGCAACTACGAGCAGTACTTC. It translates to CATSWPPDRGNYEQYF.

This clonotype appeared many times. This rearrangement joins TRBV6-1 to TRBJ1-5; D unresolved. CDR3 length: 13 amino acids. Trimming cost V 5 bases and J 9 bases, with 14 bases left between them. CDR1 is MNHNS, CDR2 SASEGT, per germline. Here the CDR3 reads CASSYSPWRPQHF. The CDR3 DNA reads TGTGCCAGCAGTTATTCCCCTTGGAGGCCCCAGCATTTT.

The sample holds many counts of this clonotype. The V call is TRBV19, the J call TRBJ2-1, with 14 bases aligning to TRBD2. Germline V gene lookup returns CDR1 LNHDA and CDR2 SQIVND (reference sequence). Trimming at V came to 4 bases and at J to 0 bases, leaving 2 bases not matched to a gene. CDR3 length: 17 residues. CDR3 coding DNA: TGTGCCAGTAGTACGGGGACTAGCGGGGGCTCCTACAATGAGCAGTTCTTC. Translated: CASSTGTSGGSYNEQFF.

The rearrangement links TRBV30 to TRBJ1-5; D possibly corresponds to TRBD1 (6 bases). CDR1 and CDR2 from the germline V gene are GTSNPN and SVGIG (reference sequence). The CDR3 is 16 residues long. The V end lost 3 bases, the J end lost 6 bases, and 21 bases lay between the germline ends. This chain's CDR3 is CAWSLGSGGGRQPQHF. Written as DNA, the CDR3 is TGTGCCTGGAGCCTAGGATCCGGGGGCGGTCGTCAGCCCCAGCATTTT.

This clonotype was counted many times. The chain recombines TRBV7-9 with TRBJ1-4; 7 bases line up with TRBD1. Trimming took 1 base from V and 6 from J; bases not matched to a gene: 2. This CDR3 spans 14 amino acids. The germline CDR1 and CDR2 sequences are SEHNR and FQNEAQ (reference sequence). The CDR3 sequence: CASSLVQGDEKLFF. The CDR3 DNA follows: TGTGCCAGCAGCTTAGTTCAGGGGGATGAAAAACTGTTTTTT.

This clonotype was picked up a small number of times. The V call is TRBV7-9, the J call TRBJ2-5; D is uncertain. Trimming left V 3 bases short and J 5 bases short, with 10 bases between. CDR3 length: 13 residues. Germline V gives CDR1 SEHNR, CDR2 FQNEAQ (reference sequence). The CDR3 sequence is CASSFEQRETQYF. The CDR3 DNA reads TGTGCCAGCAGCTTTGAACAGCGTGAGACCCAGTACTTC.

This clonotype was picked up many times. This chain links TRBV28 with TRBJ1-4; D gene uncertain. V was clipped by 3 bases and J by 17 bases, with 16 bases between them. The CDR3 totals 12 residues. The germline V gene has CDR1 MDHEN and CDR2 SYDVKM. The CDR3 DNA sequence: TGTGCCAGCAGTTTGGGCAGCATCGAGATATTTTTT. Protein sequence: CASSLGSIEIFF.

This clonotype was counted a few times. The chain joins TRBV9 to TRBJ2-7; 7 bases map to TRBD2. The CDR3 extends over 15 amino acids. V gave up 0 bases and J gave up 3 bases; unmatched junction bases: 6. The germline gives CDR1 SGDLS, CDR2 YYNGEE. The CDR3 coding sequence is TGTGCCAGCAGCGTAGACGGGGAGGGGTACTACGAGCAGTACTTC. Its protein is CASSVDGEGYYEQYF.

The chain links TRBV9 to TRBJ1-4; no reliable D call. This CDR3 comprises 13 residues. V was clipped by 4 bases and J by 7 bases, with 11 bases between them. Per the germline V gene, CDR1 is SGDLS and CDR2 is YYNGEE. The chain's CDR3 is CASSSGGSEKLFF. In nucleotides, the CDR3 is TGTGCCAGCAGCTCGGGAGGAAGTGAAAAACTGTTTTTT.

This clonotype was observed at least ten times. The CDR3 sequence is CASTLWLAGANEQFF. The CDR3 DNA is TGTGCCAGCACCCTCTGGCTAGCGGGAGCGAATGAGCAGTTCTTC. The rearrangement joins TRBV7-2 to TRBJ2-1; 10 bases match TRBD2. Germline-derived CDR1 and CDR2 are SGHTA and FQGNSA. CDR3 length: 15 residues. J gave up 7 bases and V 7 bases, and 10 bases lay outside the gene matches. Full variable domain (rest looked up from reference TRBV7-2 and TRBJ2-1): GAGVSQSPSNKVTEKGKDVELRCDPISGHTALYWYRQSLGQGLEFLIYFQGNSAPDKSGLPSDRFSAERTGGSVSTLTIQRTQQEDSAVYLCASTLWLAGANEQFFGPGTRLTVL.

In its sample, this clonotype was seen many times. This chain connects TRBV7-6 to TRBJ1-2; D may be TRBD1 (5 bases). CDR1 SGHVS and CDR2 FNYEAQ come from the germline V gene. Deletions cut 1 base from V and 5 bases from J, with 11 bases between. The CDR3 consists of 14 residues. The CDR3 DNA reads as TGTGCCAGCAGCTTAGGGGGGGGAGCTTATGGCTACACCTTC. This codes for CASSLGGGAYGYTF.

In nucleotides, the CDR3 is TGTGCCAGCAGCTTGGGGGGGACAGGGCATCAGCCCCAGCATTTT. Its protein product is CASSLGGTGHQPQHF. The chain carries TRBV5-6 and TRBJ1-5; 9 bases map to TRBD1. Germline V gives CDR1 SGHDT, CDR2 YYEEEE. V lost 0 bases, J lost 5 bases, and 3 bases stayed unmatched. The CDR3 is 15 residues long.

This clonotype has at least ten counts. The chain is built from TRBV29-1 and TRBJ2-5; TRBD1 agrees at 10 bases. The length of the CDR3 is 13 residues. V lost 4 bases, J lost 4 bases, and 3 bases stayed unmatched. Per germline, CDR1 SQVTM and CDR2 ANQGSEA. Here the CDR3 reads CSVGGDRGETQYF. The CDR3 DNA follows: TGCAGCGTTGGGGGGGACAGGGGAGAGACCCAGTACTTC.

This clonotype was detected ten times or more. This chain uses TRBV20-1 with TRBJ2-3, with TRBD2 matching 11 bases. The CDR3 spans 16 residues. Trimming removed 3 bases from V and 6 bases from J; junction bases left unmatched: 11. Germline assignment: CDR1 DFQATT and CDR2 SNEGSKA (reference sequence). CDR3 nucleotides: TGCAGTGCTAGGGATGACTTAGCGGGAGGGCCGGATACGCAGTATTTT. It specifies CSARDDLAGGPDTQYF.

This clonotype was detected only a few times. V is TRBV20-1 and J is TRBJ2-5; no reliable D call. Germline values: CDR1 DFQATT, CDR2 SNEGSKA (reference sequence). This CDR3 region has 13 residues. Trimming left V 3 bases short and J 4 bases short, with 12 bases between. The CDR3 reads CSARFSGIETQYF. CDR3 in DNA: TGCAGTGCTAGGTTCTCAGGCATAGAGACCCAGTACTTC.